The clone carrying this T cell receptor (beta chain) has only a few counts. Antigen specificity is unknown. Using a J-beta primer mix together with a sample-barcoded 5' primer, a second PCR was run for roughly 7 to 11 cycles. One entry per CDR3 protein, called by TCRdb with MiXCR from the 5' RACE reads. The sample has 600,000 to 1,000,000 distinct CDR3 sequences, 25% seen once; the top ten hold 3% to 4.5%. This specimen comes from a study of blood T cells in healthy people across ages. The CDR3 spans 20 residues. Study outcomes and limitations: A roughly linear age-dependent decrease characterized TCR beta diversity per million T cells.

Investigators took around 10 milliliters of peripheral blood from every donor. A further study also used this sample, focusing on T cells of mothers and their children. This second report adds: Mother-child pairs who were related displayed a slightly higher overlap than unrelated pairs, a difference that was non-significant.

This clonotype was obtained from a boy between 10 and 17 years old in good health. Sequencing was performed on blood. The rearrangement joins TRBV12-3 or TRBV12-4 to TRBJ2-5, with 9 bases matching TRBD2. TRBJ2-1 explains the end of the DNA better; the J call may be wrong. The CDR3 DNA sequence: TGTGCCAGCAGCTCCCGATGGGGCCTCCTTAGCGGGAGTACCTTCAATGAGCAGTTCTTC. Translating gives CASSSRWGLLSGSTFNEQFF.